The rows below give T cell receptor beta chains drawn from one sample of a study of blood T cell repertoires in COVID-19. The assay was immunoSEQ multiplex PCR, and TCRdb's table has in-frame clones only and misses some. This table holds 450,000 to 500,000 clones, about nine tenths found once. Material for sequencing was PBMCs or T cells enriched from blood (not recorded which). The receptors originated from a woman between 18 and 29 years old who had recovered from COVID-19. CDR3s include the opening cysteine and the closing phenylalanine or tryptophan. The order of the fields is D gene, J gene, V gene, clone size, CDR3 protein, CDR3 DNA. The D gene is left open where the match is weak. Rows may omit the clone size; those that give it use once, few, many or a size class.

>TRBD1|TRBJ1-1|TRBV19|few
CASSRRQGAGNTEAFF
TGTGCCAGTAGTAGGAGGCAGGGGGCCGGGAACACTGAAGCTTTCTTT
>TRBD1|TRBJ1-1|TRBV14|NA
CASSHGQGIMNTEAFF
TGTGCCAGCAGCCACGGACAGGGGATCATGAACACTGAAGCTTTCTTT
>NA|TRBJ2-2|TRBV6-1|few
CASSDRGTGELFF
TGTGCCAGCAGTGACAGGGGCACCGGGGAGCTGTTTTTT
>NA|TRBJ2-2|TRBV7-2|NA
CASSFPFTGELFF
TGTGCCAGCAGCTTTCCGTTCACCGGGGAGCTGTTTTTT
>NA|TRBJ2-5|TRBV28|NA
CASSLVQVGTQYF
TGTGCCAGCAGCTTGGTACAGGTGGGGACCCAGTACTTC
>NA|TRBJ1-4|TRBV7-2|NA
CASSLDLKLFF
TGTGCCAGCAGCTTAGACTTAAAACTGTTTTTT
>NA|TRBJ1-5|TRBV15|NA
CATSTSLNQPQHF
TGTGCCACCAGCACGAGCCTCAATCAGCCCCAGCATTTT
>TRBD1|TRBJ1-6|TRBV30|NA
CAWNGQGSSPLHF
TGTGCCTGGAACGGACAGGGTAGTTCACCCCTCCACTTT
>NA|TRBJ1-1|TRBV10-3|NA
CAITPTLGQNTEAFF
TGTGCCATCACCCCAACTCTGGGACAGAACACTGAAGCTTTCTTT
>NA|TRBJ2-1|TRBV11-1|NA
CASSHEGEQFF
TGTGCCAGCAGTCATGAGGGTGAGCAGTTCTTC
>NA|TRBJ2-5|TRBV29-1|NA
CSVDRQFKETQYF
TGCAGCGTTGATAGACAGTTTAAAGAGACCCAGTACTTC
>TRBD1|TRBJ1-3|TRBV2|once
CASRRDSRQSSGNTIYF
TGTGCCAGCAGAAGGGACAGCCGGCAGAGCTCTGGAAACACCATATATTTT
>NA|TRBJ1-2|TRBV29-1|NA
CSVEVSRVGNGYTF
TGCAGCGTTGAAGTAAGCAGGGTAGGAAATGGCTACACCTTC
>NA|TRBJ2-1|TRBV28|few
CASSLEFREQFF
TGTGCCAGCAGTTTAGAGTTTAGAGAGCAGTTCTTC
>TRBD1|TRBJ1-3|TRBV12-5|NA
CASAADRVDGNTIYF
TGTGCTAGTGCCGCAGACAGGGTGGATGGAAACACCATATATTTT
>TRBD1|TRBJ1-2|TRBV28|NA
CASTPAGGGYGYTF
TGTGCCAGCACCCCGGCAGGGGGCGGCTATGGCTACACCTTC
>TRBD1|TRBJ1-1|TRBV5-1|NA
CASSFTGAGVTEAFF
TGCGCCAGCAGCTTTACAGGGGCAGGGGTCACTGAAGCTTTCTTT
>NA|TRBJ1-1|TRBV30|NA
CASRGMNTEAFF
TGTGCCTCCAGGGGAATGAACACTGAAGCTTTCTTT
>NA|TRBJ1-1|TRBV6-5|NA
CASSYRGLEAFF
TGTGCCAGCAGTTACCGCGGCCTAGAAGCTTTCTTT
>NA|TRBJ2-3|TRBV6-5|few
CASARTPSTDTQYF
TGTGCCAGCGCCCGGACTCCTAGCACAGATACGCAGTATTTT
>NA|TRBJ2-2|TRBV7-3|NA
CASSLSVQVPPGELFF
TGTGCCAGCAGCTTAAGTGTCCAGGTCCCACCCGGGGAGCTGTTTTTT
>TRBD1|TRBJ2-7|TRBV7-2|NA
CASSLSRDSFYEQYF
TGTGCCAGCAGCTTATCGAGGGACAGTTTCTACGAGCAGTACTTC
>TRBD1|TRBJ1-4|TRBV19|NA
CASSLRTGGDEKLFF
TGTGCCAGTAGTCTGCGGACAGGGGGGGATGAAAAACTGTTTTTT
>NA|TRBJ2-4|TRBV9|NA
CASSPQGLGGNIQYF
TGTGCCAGCAGCCCCCAGGGGCTTGGTGGAAACATTCAGTACTTC
>TRBD2|TRBJ2-3|TRBV30|few
CAWSAGLAGFSTDTQYF
TGTGCCTGGAGTGCCGGACTAGCGGGATTTAGCACAGATACGCAGTATTTT
>TRBD1|TRBJ1-1|TRBV5-1|NA
CASKRYWTGVTEAFF
TGCGCCAGCAAAAGATATTGGACAGGGGTCACTGAAGCTTTCTTT
>NA|TRBJ1-2|TRBV29-1|NA
CSTSRGGESYTF
TGCAGCACCTCAAGAGGGGGGGAGAGCTACACCTTC
>NA|TRBJ2-7|TRBV18|NA
CASSPSGPNYEQYF
TGTGCCAGCTCACCATCAGGGCCCAACTACGAGCAGTACTTC
>NA|TRBJ1-4|TRBV3-1/TRBV3-2|NA
CASSPIYRPNEKLFF
TGTGCCAGCAGCCCGATCTATCGTCCTAATGAAAAACTGTTTTTT
>NA|TRBJ1-1|TRBV3-1/TRBV3-2|NA
CASSQDGGWNTEAFF
TGTGCCAGCAGCCAAGATGGGGGCTGGAACACTGAAGCTTTCTTT
>TRBD2|TRBJ2-3|TRBV2|NA
CASRQTGLDLTDTQYF
TGTGCCAGCAGACAGACGGGACTAGACCTCACAGATACGCAGTATTTT
>NA|TRBJ2-1|TRBV3-1/TRBV3-2|NA
CASSRRGEQFF
TGTGCCAGCAGCCGCCGGGGTGAGCAGTTCTTC
>TRBD2|TRBJ2-3|TRBV4-2|NA
CASSLSGTSEEDTQYF
TGTGCCAGCAGCCTAAGTGGGACTAGCGAGGAAGATACGCAGTATTTT
>TRBD1|TRBJ2-3|TRBV28|NA
CASSSGTGDGTDTQYF
TGTGCCAGCAGTTCAGGGACAGGGGATGGAACAGATACGCAGTATTTT
>TRBD1|TRBJ2-3|TRBV12-5|few
CASGKGTGSRSDTQYF
TGTGCTAGTGGTAAGGGGACAGGGAGTCGGTCAGATACGCAGTATTTT
>NA|TRBJ2-7|TRBV6-5|NA
CASSSDWSSYEQYF
TGTGCCAGCAGCTCTGACTGGAGCTCCTACGAGCAGTACTTC
>TRBD1|TRBJ1-2|TRBV7-9|once
CASSLDRGNYGYTF
TGTGCCAGCAGCCTAGACAGGGGTAATTATGGCTACACCTTC
>TRBD1|TRBJ1-1|TRBV7-8|NA
CASSLGVGTGVNTEAFF
TGTGCCAGCAGCTTAGGTGTAGGGACAGGGGTAAACACTGAAGCTTTCTTT
>TRBD2|TRBJ2-3|TRBV3-1/TRBV3-2|NA
CASSQEMRAGGTDTQYF
TGTGCCAGCAGCCAAGAAATGAGGGCGGGGGGCACAGATACGCAGTATTTT
>NA|TRBJ2-1|TRBV21-1|NA
CASNRAGRLWEQFF
TGTGCCAGCAACCGGGCGGGGCGATTGTGGGAGCAGTTCTTC
>NA|TRBJ1-3|TRBV7-3|NA
CASSTGGNTIYF
TGTGCCAGCAGCACGGGTGGTAACACCATATATTTT
>NA|TRBJ2-3|TRBV24-1|NA
CATSDPRTGTDTQYF
TGTGCCACCAGTGATCCCCGGACTGGCACAGATACGCAGTATTTT
>NA|TRBJ1-2|TRBV5-1|NA
CASSLDRPGDGYTF
TGCGCCAGCAGCTTGGATCGGCCAGGGGATGGCTACACCTTC
>NA|TRBJ1-1|TRBV6-2/TRBV6-3|few
CASSFPEVEDEAFF
TGTGCCAGCAGTTTTCCGGAGGTCGAAGATGAAGCTTTCTTT
>NA|TRBJ1-5|TRBV7-2|NA
CASSPQGGNQPQHF
TGTGCCAGCAGCCCACAGGGTGGCAATCAGCCCCAGCATTTT
>TRBD2|TRBJ2-1|TRBV10-3|NA
CAISETPAGGYNEQFF
TGTGCCATCAGTGAGACCCCAGCGGGGGGGTACAATGAGCAGTTCTTC
>TRBD2|TRBJ2-2|TRBV4-1|NA
CASSLLGGSPGELFF
TGCGCCAGCAGCCTTTTGGGCGGGAGTCCCGGGGAGCTGTTTTTT
>NA|TRBJ1-5|TRBV19|NA
CASSLQRQTSGGNQPQHF
TGTGCCAGTAGTCTCCAAAGACAGACATCGGGCGGCAATCAGCCCCAGCATTTT
>TRBD1|TRBJ1-2|TRBV19|NA
CASSKQGAESYGYTF
TGTGCCAGTAGTAAACAGGGGGCGGAATCCTATGGCTACACCTTC
>NA|TRBJ1-1|TRBV15|NA
CATSYTTNTEAFF
TGTGCCACCAGCTATACTACAAACACTGAAGCTTTCTTT
>NA|TRBJ1-2|TRBV29-1|NA
CSIRPGPFGTLGYGYTF
TGCAGCATACGCCCCGGCCCTTTCGGGACATTAGGGTATGGCTACACCTTC
>TRBD1|TRBJ1-6|TRBV5-6|once
CASSFPGTGGSPLHF
TGTGCCAGCAGCTTTCCCGGGACAGGGGGATCACCCCTCCACTTT
>NA|TRBJ1-1|TRBV28|NA
CASRERTANTEAFF
TGTGCCAGCAGAGAAAGGACAGCGAACACTGAAGCTTTCTTT
>NA|TRBJ1-2|TRBV6-5|NA
CASSYSGSLPYGYTF
TGTGCCAGCAGTTACTCGGGCAGCCTTCCTTATGGCTACACCTTC
>NA|TRBJ2-7|TRBV19|NA
CASSTGRAQGEQYF
TGTGCCAGTAGTACCGGACGGGCGCAGGGGGAGCAGTACTTC
>TRBD1|TRBJ1-4|TRBV2|NA
CASSDVRGREKLFF
TGTGCCAGCAGTGATGTCAGGGGGAGGGAAAAACTGTTTTTT
>NA|TRBJ2-2|TRBV2|NA
CASHREVTGELFF
TGTGCCAGCCATAGAGAAGTCACCGGGGAGCTGTTTTTT
>NA|TRBJ1-3|TRBV3-1/TRBV3-2|NA
CASSLSPGGISGNTIYF
TGTGCCAGCAGCCTATCACCCGGGGGGATCTCTGGAAACACCATATATTTT